The rows below give T cell receptor beta chains drawn from one sample of a study of human T cells and chemical hapten exposure. Each CDR3 protein is one row after TCRdb ran MiXCR on the RACE reads. The profile covers about 40,000 distinct CDR3 sequences, with approximately 9% appearing a single time and 15% taken by the ten largest. Sequenced here: whole blood, sampled in connection with sensitization to the hapten diphenylcyclopropenone (DPC). These receptors all stem from a woman in her thirties or forties with alopecia areata. Some clones in this sample may be carry-over from other donors' samples. Both conserved end residues are part of each CDR3. D genes are given only for firm matches. A clone size is listed for some rows: how often the clone was seen (once, few, many), or a class if it is expanded.

D	J	V	size	DNA	CDR3
.	TRBJ2-2	TRBV7-8	many	TGTGCCAGCAGCTTACGGGGCGGTGCGAACACCGGGGAGCTGTTTTTT	CASSLRGGANTGELFF
TRBD2	TRBJ2-3	TRBV28	many	TGTGCCAGCAGTCCCCTCCCGGCTAGCGGGGGGGGGATAGATACGCAGTATTTT	CASSPLPASGGGIDTQYF
TRBD1	TRBJ2-7	TRBV10-3	.	TGTGCCATCAGCGGGGACAGGGGTCACGAGCAGTACTTC	CAISGDRGHEQYF
.	TRBJ1-1	TRBV15	many	TGTGCCACCAGGCAACTACAGGGAATCCCTGAAGCTTTCTTT	CATRQLQGIPEAFF
.	TRBJ1-4	TRBV6-2/TRBV6-3	.	TGTGCCAGCAAGAGGGACGGGTGGTTTGAAAAACTGTTTTTT	CASKRDGWFEKLFF
.	TRBJ2-3	TRBV4-2	many	TGTGCCAGCAGCCAGGCTGATTACTACACAGATACGCAGTATTTT	CASSQADYYTDTQYF
.	TRBJ1-5	TRBV20-1	many	TGCAGTGCTTATCATAGGGACCCGAATCAGCCCCAGCATTTT	CSAYHRDPNQPQHF
TRBD1	TRBJ1-2	TRBV7-8	.	TGTGCCAGCAGCCCCTGGACAGGGAACGGCCTATTTGGCTACACCTTC	CASSPWTGNGLFGYTF
.	TRBJ2-2	TRBV9	many	TGTGCCAGCAGCGTATCGATAGACACCGGGGAGCTGTTTTTT	CASSVSIDTGELFF
.	TRBJ1-1	TRBV20-1	many	TGCAGTGCTAGAGATTACGGGCAGGCGAACACTGAAGCTTTCTTT	CSARDYGQANTEAFF
.	TRBJ2-1	TRBV27	.	TGTGCCAGCAGTTTAGGAGGGGGTGAGTTCTTC	CASSLGGGEFF
.	TRBJ1-6	TRBV4-1	many	TGCGCCAGCAGCCCCCTACTCTCGGGCGATTCACCCCTCCACTTT	CASSPLLSGDSPLHF
.	TRBJ1-1	TRBV2	many	TGTGCCAGCAGTGGGGAAACTGAAGCTTTCTTT	CASSGETEAFF
.	TRBJ2-7	TRBV5-1	.	TGCGCCAGCAGCTTGTTCGGGGGTTACGAGCAGTACTTC	CASSLFGGYEQYF
.	TRBJ1-1	TRBV29-1	many	TGCAGCGTTGTCGGCTATACCGGGAACACTGAAGCTTTCTTT	CSVVGYTGNTEAFF
TRBD1	TRBJ1-4	TRBV6-2/TRBV6-3	few	TGTGCCAGCAGGGAACAGGGGGCGCGCGAAAAACTGTTTTTT	CASREQGAREKLFF
.	TRBJ1-5	TRBV4-1	.	TGCGCCAGCAGCCAAGATCGAGGCAGAAACCCTCCCCGGCCCCAGCATTTT	CASSQDRGRNPPRPQHF
.	TRBJ2-1	TRBV11-2	many	TGTGCCAGCAGCTGGGGTATTTCCTCCGATGAGCAGTTCTTC	CASSWGISSDEQFF
.	TRBJ2-7	TRBV24-1	many	TGTGCCACCAGTGACTCCGACGGACGTAGCTCCTACGAGCAGTACTTC	CATSDSDGRSSYEQYF
.	TRBJ2-7	TRBV2	.	TGTGCCAGCCGTCAGAGGGGCGTTACCTACGAGCAGTACTTC	CASRQRGVTYEQYF
.	TRBJ2-7	TRBV5-4	few	TGTGCCAGCAGCACGGACCAGGGCGAGCAGTACTTC	CASSTDQGEQYF
TRBD1	TRBJ2-3	TRBV12-3/TRBV12-4	many	TGTGCCAGCAGTCCTCGACAGGGTCCTACAGATACGCAGTATTTT	CASSPRQGPTDTQYF
TRBD1	TRBJ1-1	TRBV2	many	TGTGCCAGCAGCGGGACAGGGGAAGAGGTTCGAGCTTTCTTT	CASSGTGEEVRAFF
.	TRBJ1-6	TRBV20-1	.	TGCAGTGCTAGAGATAGCCAGGCGAATAATTCACCCCTCCACTTT	CSARDSQANNSPLHF
.	TRBJ1-3	TRBV6-5	many	TGTGCCAGCAGTTACCATGGGGTTTGGGAGTTT	CASSYHGVWEF
TRBD2	TRBJ2-5	TRBV5-1	many	TGCGCCAGCAGCTTGGGAACTAGCGGGGCACAAGAGACCCAGTACTTC	CASSLGTSGAQETQYF
.	TRBJ2-3	TRBV27	many	TGTGCCAGCAGTTTATCCCCGGGAGATACGCAGTATTTT	CASSLSPGDTQYF
.	TRBJ2-3	TRBV5-1	.	TGCGCCAGCAAGGCTAGCATCACAGATACGCAGTATTTT	CASKASITDTQYF
TRBD1	TRBJ1-1	TRBV4-2	many	TGTGCCAGCAGCCAAGTAGGGGCAGGGGGTGGCACTGAAGCTTTCTTT	CASSQVGAGGGTEAFF
.	TRBJ2-5	TRBV19	many	TGTGCCAGTAGTGGAAGTAGCACCTCCCAAGAGACCCAGTACTTC	CASSGSSTSQETQYF
.	TRBJ1-1	TRBV29-1	many	TGCAGCGTTGAGAGGTCGAACACTGAAGCTTTCTTT	CSVERSNTEAFF
TRBD1	TRBJ1-1	TRBV9	many	TGTGCCAGCAGCCCAGGGGGTCAGGCAGGAGGTGCTAAAGCTTTCTTT	CASSPGGQAGGAKAFF
.	TRBJ1-5	TRBV2	.	TGTGCCAGCAGTAGTCGGAACAATCAGCCCCAGCATTTT	CASSSRNNQPQHF
TRBD2	TRBJ2-3	TRBV6-5	many	TGTGCCAGCAGTGAGGGACTAGCGATCGATACGCAGTATTTT	CASSEGLAIDTQYF